Below, 18 T cell receptor beta chains from the same sample are listed, as sequenced in a study of T cells in Graves' hyperthyroidism and ophthalmopathy. It was RNA transcripts that yielded the amplified TCR beta CDR3 regions. During a first-round RT-PCR of the TCR CDR3, the HTBI primer set was used. Using its own MiXCR run on the multiplex PCR reads, TCRdb lists one record per CDR3 protein. Of 600,000 to 750,000 distinct CDR3 sequences listed, 15% to 20% are singletons. The sequenced sample was blood. All receptors come from a man aged 50-60 years with Graves' hyperthyroidism.

This clonotype was seen at least ten times. The rearrangement uses TRBV11-3 and TRBJ2-4; possibly TRBD1 or TRBD2 for D (5 bases each). V lost 3 bases to trimming and J lost 5 bases, with 8 bases between them. Germline loops: CDR1 SGHNT, CDR2 YENEEA. The CDR3 runs 13 residues. The CDR3 DNA is TGTGCCAGCAGCTTTTCGGGACAAAACATTCAGTACTTC. It specifies CASSFSGQNIQYF.

The chain carries TRBV12-3 or TRBV12-4 and TRBJ2-3; D ambiguous. V lost 3 bases and J 6 bases, leaving 22 bases between the germline ends. CDR3 length equals 17 residues. The chain's CDR3 is CASSFAPAGPSADTQYF. The CDR3 DNA follows: TGTGCCAGCAGTTTCGCCCCCGCCGGGCCCTCAGCGGATACGCAGTATTTT.

In its sample, this clonotype was seen many times. The chain couples TRBV12-3 or TRBV12-4 to TRBJ2-1, with D unclear. V shed 11 bases and J shed 5 bases, with 16 bases lying between them. This CDR3 is 13 amino acids long. For the CDR3, the DNA is TGTGCCGCCCTTGCGGAACACCACAATGAGCAGTTCTTC. Protein product: CAALAEHHNEQFF.

This clonotype was observed a few times. This chain connects TRBV6-5 to TRBJ1-5; TRBD1 matches 7 bases. Unmatched junction bases numbered 5, after V lost 2 bases and J lost 7 bases. Looked up from germline, CDR1 is MNHEY and CDR2 is SVGAGI. This CDR3 has 14 residues. The CDR3 spells CASSYGTADQPQHF. CDR3 bases: TGTGCCAGCAGTTACGGGACAGCCGACCAGCCCCAGCATTTT.

The table lists this clonotype with many counts. The chain uses TRBV20-1 and TRBJ2-2, with 7 bases fitting TRBD2. CDR3 length: 14 amino acids. The germline V gene encodes CDR1 DFQATT and CDR2 SNEGSKA (reference sequence). The ends lost 0 bases at V and 6 bases at J; junction bases unmatched: 4. Written as DNA, the CDR3 is TGCAGTGCTAGAGATGAGCGGGGTGCCGGGGAGCTGTTTTTT. This sequence encodes CSARDERGAGELFF.

The chain's CDR3 is CATSSPKGVGNSPLHF. Written as DNA, the CDR3 is TGTGCCACCAGCAGTCCTAAGGGGGTTGGCAATTCACCCCTCCACTTT. The chain has TRBV15 and TRBJ1-6; tentatively, D is TRBD1 (6 bases). The germline V gene encodes CDR1 LNHNV and CDR2 YYDKDF (reference sequence). There are 16 residues in the CDR3. The V end was cut by 3 bases, the J end by 7 bases, with 16 bases between.

This clonotype was observed once. This chain connects TRBV4-2 to TRBJ2-1, with TRBD2 matching over 10 bases. The J segment lost 13 bases and the V segment lost 1 base, leaving 7 bases of the junction unmatched. Germline V gives CDR1 LGHNA, CDR2 YNFKEQ. The CDR3 is 14 residues long. The chain's CDR3 is CASSQAASGSEQFF. As DNA, the CDR3 is TGTGCCAGCAGCCAAGCCGCTAGCGGGAGTGAACAGTTCTTC.

This clonotype was seen many times. V usage is TRBV6-1 and J usage is TRBJ2-7; TRBD2 agrees at 8 bases. Unmatched junction bases numbered 0, after V lost 5 bases and J lost 6 bases. The length of the CDR3 is 11 residues. The V gene's germline CDR1 is MNHNS and CDR2 SASEGT. DNA for the CDR3: TGTGCCAGCAGTCGGGGGGGCGAGCAGTACTTC. This codes for CASSRGGEQYF.

The gene calls are TRBV20-1 and TRBJ2-5; the match to TRBD2 covers 13 bases. The CDR3 extends over 15 amino acids. V was pared by 6 bases and J by 5 bases, with 9 bases of the junction left unmatched. Germline V CDR1 and CDR2: DFQATT, SNEGSKA (reference sequence). CDR3 in DNA: TGCAGTGCCAAGACTAGCGGGAGGACGGGGGAGACCCAGTACTTC. It is translated as CSAKTSGRTGETQYF.

This clonotype was detected ten times or more. The gene calls are TRBV3-1 and TRBJ1-1; unclear D gene. Trimming removed 2 bases from V and 6 bases from J, with 7 bases in between. This CDR3 comprises 12 residues. The germline V gene encodes CDR1 LGHDT and CDR2 YNNKEL (reference sequence). CDR3 nucleotide sequence: TGTGCCAGCAGCCAACGGGAGTCTGAAGCTTTCTTT. Its translation: CASSQRESEAFF.

This clonotype was observed many times. This chain connects TRBV27 to TRBJ1-4; the match to TRBD1 covers 8 bases. Germline V gene lookup returns CDR1 MNHEY and CDR2 SMNVEV (reference sequence). Losses at the gene ends were 4 bases for V and 3 bases for J; bases not matched to a gene: 4. The CDR3 contains 15 residues. The CDR3 DNA is TGTGCCAGCAGTTCGCAGGGGGCGTCTAATGAAAAACTGTTTTTT. This codes for CASSSQGASNEKLFF.

This clonotype was observed many times. This chain links TRBV7-9 with TRBJ2-5; 7 nucleotides match TRBD2. This CDR3 is 15 amino acids long. Germline V gene lookup returns CDR1 SEHNR and CDR2 FQNEAQ (reference sequence). The V gene end was trimmed by 2 bases and the J gene end by 3 bases; junction bases not matched to a gene: 6. The CDR3 reads CASSLRVAGEETQYF. The CDR3 DNA follows: TGTGCCAGCAGCTTACGGGTTGCGGGAGAAGAGACCCAGTACTTC.

In its sample, this clonotype was seen many times. The rearrangement joins TRBV7-2 to TRBJ1-1; D remains ambiguous. Germline lookup yields CDR1 SGHTA and CDR2 FQGNSA. Trimming took off 6 bases at V and 4 bases at J, with 12 bases between the two ends. This CDR3 is 13 amino acids long. CDR3 DNA: TGTGCCAGCAGTTTTGGACGAGGCACTGAAGCTTTCTTT. Protein: CASSFGRGTEAFF.

This clonotype was seen many times. The rearrangement joins TRBV20-1 to TRBJ2-3; D is possibly TRBD1 (6 bases). Germline CDR1 and CDR2: DFQATT and SNEGSKA (reference sequence). With 0 bases removed from V and 5 bases from J, the gap between germline ends came to 9 bases. The CDR3 runs 13 residues. The chain's CDR3 is CSAREGAIDTQYF. Written as DNA, the CDR3 is TGCAGTGCTAGAGAGGGGGCGATAGATACGCAGTATTTT.

The table lists this clonotype with many counts. The J gene is TRBJ2-7, the V gene TRBV27; 10 bases line up with TRBD2. Losses at the gene ends were 6 bases for V and 1 base for J; bases not matched to a gene: 3. Germline V gene sequence: CDR1 MNHEY, CDR2 SMNVEV (reference sequence). The CDR3 length is 14 residues. This CDR3 is CASSPGLASYEQYF. As DNA, the CDR3 is TGTGCCAGCAGCCCGGGACTAGCGTCCTACGAGCAGTACTTC.

In regard to this clonotype: A much larger clonotype is one base distant, so this may be a read error. V is TRBV6-1 and J is TRBJ2-3; maybe TRBD1 (5 bases). The CDR3 contains 14 residues. The V end lost 6 bases, the J end lost 0 bases, and 10 bases lay between the germline ends. Germline V gene data show CDR1 as MNHNS and CDR2 as SASEGT. This CDR3 reads CASSLTASTDTQYF. In DNA, the CDR3 is TGTGCCAGCAGCCTGACAGCTAGCACAGATACGCAGTATTTT.

This clonotype came up a few times. The rearrangement links TRBV30 to TRBJ1-1; tentatively, D is TRBD1 (5 bases). V lost 2 bases, J lost 1 base, and 8 bases lay in between. The CDR3 length is 13 residues. Per the germline V gene, CDR1 is GTSNPN and CDR2 is SVGIG (reference sequence). CDR3 amino acids: CAWSRQRNTEAFF. The CDR3 bases are TGTGCCTGGAGTCGACAGAGGAACACTGAAGCTTTCTTT.

In this sample, this clonotype turned up many times. The chain joins TRBV6-2 or TRBV6-3 to TRBJ2-7; D unclear. V shed 4 bases and J shed 3 bases, with 10 bases lying between them. The CDR3 is 13 residues long. Germline assignment: CDR1 MNHEY and CDR2 SVGEGT. CDR3 amino acids: CASSSSNNYEQYF. For the CDR3, the DNA is TGTGCCAGCAGTTCCAGCAATAACTACGAGCAGTACTTC.